This T cell receptor (beta chain) comes out of a study of control samples from healthy donors and cancer patients. The V and J ends lost 1 base and 10 bases respectively, with 14 bases between them. Per the germline V gene, CDR1 is LGHNA and CDR2 is YNFKEQ. This CDR3 region has 15 residues. Assay used: immunoSEQ multiplex PCR; TCRdb lists only in-frame clones, some missing. The sample yields about 150,000 clones, roughly 94% seen once. This clonotype was sampled from a man in his fifties or sixties with colorectal cancer. The sequencing input was PBMCs. This chain joins TRBV4-2 and TRBJ1-6; D not certain. The chain's CDR3 is CASSQAMALASPLHF. CDR3 DNA sequence: TGTGCCAGCAGCCAAGCTATGGCCTTAGCCTCACCCCTCCACTTT.